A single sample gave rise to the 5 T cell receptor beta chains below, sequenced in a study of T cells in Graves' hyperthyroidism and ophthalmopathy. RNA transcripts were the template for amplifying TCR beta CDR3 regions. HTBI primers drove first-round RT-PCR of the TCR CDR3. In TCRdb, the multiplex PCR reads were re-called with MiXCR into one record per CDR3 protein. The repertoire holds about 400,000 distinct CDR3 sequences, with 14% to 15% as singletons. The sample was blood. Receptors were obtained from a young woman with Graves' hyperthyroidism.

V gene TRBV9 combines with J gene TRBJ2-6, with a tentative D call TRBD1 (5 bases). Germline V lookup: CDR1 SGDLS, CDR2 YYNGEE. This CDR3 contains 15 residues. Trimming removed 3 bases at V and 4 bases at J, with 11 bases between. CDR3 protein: CASSDLGAGANVLTF. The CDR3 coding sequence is TGTGCCAGCAGCGACCTAGGGGCCGGGGCCAACGTCCTGACTTTC. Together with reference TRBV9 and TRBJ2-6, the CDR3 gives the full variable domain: DSGVTQTPKHLITATGQRVTLRCSPRSGDLSVYWYQQSLDQGLQFLIQYYNGEERAKGNILERFSAQQFPDLHSELNLSSLELGDSALYFCASSDLGAGANVLTFGAGSRLTVL.

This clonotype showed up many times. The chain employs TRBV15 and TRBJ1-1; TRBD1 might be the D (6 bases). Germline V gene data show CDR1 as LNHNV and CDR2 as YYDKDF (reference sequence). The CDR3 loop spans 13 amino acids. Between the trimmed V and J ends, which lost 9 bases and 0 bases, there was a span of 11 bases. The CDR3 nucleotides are TGTGCCACTTCGGGACACTTGAACACTGAAGCTTTCTTT. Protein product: CATSGHLNTEAFF.

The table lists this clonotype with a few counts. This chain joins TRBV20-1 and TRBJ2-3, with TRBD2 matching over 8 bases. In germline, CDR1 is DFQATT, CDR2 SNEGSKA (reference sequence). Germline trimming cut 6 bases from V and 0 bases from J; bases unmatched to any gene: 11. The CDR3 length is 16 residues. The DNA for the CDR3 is TGCAGTGCGAACGAAGCGGGAGACCTTAGCACAGATACGCAGTATTTT. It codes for CSANEAGDLSTDTQYF.

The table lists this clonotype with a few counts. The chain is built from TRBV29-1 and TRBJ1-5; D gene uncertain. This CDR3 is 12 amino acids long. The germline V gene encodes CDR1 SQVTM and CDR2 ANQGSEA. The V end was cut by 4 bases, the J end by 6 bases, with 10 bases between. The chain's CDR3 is CSVANAGQPQHF. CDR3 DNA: TGCAGCGTTGCCAACGCGGGTCAGCCCCAGCATTTT.

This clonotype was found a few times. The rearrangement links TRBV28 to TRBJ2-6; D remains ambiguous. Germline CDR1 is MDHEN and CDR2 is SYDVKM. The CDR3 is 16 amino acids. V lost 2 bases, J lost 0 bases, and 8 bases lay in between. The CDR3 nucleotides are TGTGCCAGCAGTTTACTCCGGTACTCTGGGGCCAACGTCCTGACTTTC. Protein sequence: CASSLLRYSGANVLTF.